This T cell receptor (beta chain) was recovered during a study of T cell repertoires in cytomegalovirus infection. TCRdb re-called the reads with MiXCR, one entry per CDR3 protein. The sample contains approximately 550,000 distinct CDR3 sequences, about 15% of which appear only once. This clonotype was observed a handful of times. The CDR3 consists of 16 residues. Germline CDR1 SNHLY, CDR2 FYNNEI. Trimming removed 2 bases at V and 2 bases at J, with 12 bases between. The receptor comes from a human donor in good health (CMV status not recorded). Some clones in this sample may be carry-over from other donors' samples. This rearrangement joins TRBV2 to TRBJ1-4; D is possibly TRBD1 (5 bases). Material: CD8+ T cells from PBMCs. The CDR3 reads CASSETGRGTNEKLFF. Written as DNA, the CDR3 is TGTGCCAGCAGTGAAACGGGGCGGGGGACTAATGAAAAACTGTTTTTT.